This T cell receptor beta chain stems from a study of Tregs in tolerant kidney transplant recipients. This clone was picked up a small number of times. Produced via immunoSEQ multiplex PCR; TCRdb's table is partial and in-frame only. The profile shows tens of thousands of clones, 84% of them singletons. V lost 6 bases to trimming and J lost 1 base, with 9 bases between them. From germline, CDR1 is SGHTA and CDR2 FQGTGA. This CDR3 contains 13 residues. This sequence originates from a human donor in good health. The specimen was CD4+ T cells from blood. The chain is built from TRBV7-3 and TRBJ1-1; no clear D gene. In DNA, the CDR3 is TGTGCCAGCAGACAAGGTGCGAACACTGAAGCTTTCTTT. Its translation is CASRQGANTEAFF.